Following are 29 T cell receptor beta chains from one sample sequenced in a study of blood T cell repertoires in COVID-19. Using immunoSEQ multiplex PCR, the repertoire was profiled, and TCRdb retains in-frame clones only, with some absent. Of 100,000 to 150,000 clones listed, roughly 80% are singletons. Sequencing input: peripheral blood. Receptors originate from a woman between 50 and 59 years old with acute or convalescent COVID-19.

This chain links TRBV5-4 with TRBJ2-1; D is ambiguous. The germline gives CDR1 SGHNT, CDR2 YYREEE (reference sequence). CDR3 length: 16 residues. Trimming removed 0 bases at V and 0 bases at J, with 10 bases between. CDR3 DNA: TGTGCCAGCAGCTTGGGTAGTAGGAGCTCCTACAATGAGCAGTTCTTC. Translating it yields CASSLGSRSSYNEQFF.

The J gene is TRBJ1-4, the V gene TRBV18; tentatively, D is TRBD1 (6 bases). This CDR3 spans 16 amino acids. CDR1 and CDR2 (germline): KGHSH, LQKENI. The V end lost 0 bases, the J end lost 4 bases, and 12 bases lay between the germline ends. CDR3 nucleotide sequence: TGTGCCAGCTCACCACCGACACAGGGTCTTAATGAAAAACTGTTTTTT. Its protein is CASSPPTQGLNEKLFF.

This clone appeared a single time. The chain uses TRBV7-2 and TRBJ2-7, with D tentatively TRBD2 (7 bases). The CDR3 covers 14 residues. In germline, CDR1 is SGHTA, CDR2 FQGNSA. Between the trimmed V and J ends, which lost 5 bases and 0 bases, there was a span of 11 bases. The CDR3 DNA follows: TGTGCCAGCAGCCGCGGGGGCTTCTCCTACGAGCAGTACTTC. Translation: CASSRGGFSYEQYF. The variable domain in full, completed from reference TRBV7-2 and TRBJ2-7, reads GAGVSQSPSNKVTEKGKDVELRCDPISGHTALYWYRQSLGQGLEFLIYFQGNSAPDKSGLPSDRFSAERTGGSVSTLTIQRTQQEDSAVYLCASSRGGFSYEQYFGPGTRLTVT.

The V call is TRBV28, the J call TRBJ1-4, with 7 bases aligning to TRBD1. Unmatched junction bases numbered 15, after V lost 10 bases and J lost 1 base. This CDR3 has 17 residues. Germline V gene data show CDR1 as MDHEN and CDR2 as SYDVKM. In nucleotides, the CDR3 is TGTGCCACAGCACGGGGACAGAGGATAAGAACTAATGAAAAACTGTTTTTT. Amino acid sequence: CATARGQRIRTNEKLFF.

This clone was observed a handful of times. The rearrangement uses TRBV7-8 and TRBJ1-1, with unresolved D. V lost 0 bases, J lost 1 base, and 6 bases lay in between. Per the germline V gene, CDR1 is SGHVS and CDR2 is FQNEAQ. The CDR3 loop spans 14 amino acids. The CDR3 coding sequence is TGTGCCAGCAGCTTAGCGCCCGGGAACACTGAAGCTTTCTTT. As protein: CASSLAPGNTEAFF.

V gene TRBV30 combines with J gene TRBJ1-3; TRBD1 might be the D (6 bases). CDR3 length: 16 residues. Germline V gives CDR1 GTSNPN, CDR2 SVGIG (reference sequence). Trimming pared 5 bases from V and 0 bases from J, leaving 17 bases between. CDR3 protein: CAWVALGRGSGNTIYF. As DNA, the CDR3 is TGTGCCTGGGTTGCCCTTGGCAGGGGCTCTGGAAACACCATATATTTT.

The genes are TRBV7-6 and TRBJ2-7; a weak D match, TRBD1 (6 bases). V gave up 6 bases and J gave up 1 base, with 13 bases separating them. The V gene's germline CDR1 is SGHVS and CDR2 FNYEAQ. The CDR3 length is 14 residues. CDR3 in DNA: TGTGCCAGCAGGCCGACCGGACAGTCCTACGAGCAGTACTTC. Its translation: CASRPTGQSYEQYF. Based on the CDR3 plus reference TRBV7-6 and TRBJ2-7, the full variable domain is GAGVSQSPRYKVTKRGQDVALRCDPISGHVSLYWYRQALGQGPEFLTYFNYEAQQDKSGLPNDRFSAERPEGSISTLTIQRTEQRDSAMYRCASRPTGQSYEQYFGPGTRLTVT.

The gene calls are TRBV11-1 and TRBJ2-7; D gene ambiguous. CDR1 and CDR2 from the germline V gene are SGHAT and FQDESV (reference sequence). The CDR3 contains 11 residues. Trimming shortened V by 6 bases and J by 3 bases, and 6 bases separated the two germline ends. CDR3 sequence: CASSSVYEQYF. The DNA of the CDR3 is TGTGCCAGCAGTTCAGTCTACGAGCAGTACTTC.

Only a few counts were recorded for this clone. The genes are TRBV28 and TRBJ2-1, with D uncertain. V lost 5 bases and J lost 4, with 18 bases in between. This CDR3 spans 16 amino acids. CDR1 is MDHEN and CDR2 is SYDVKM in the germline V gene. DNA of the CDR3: TGTGCCAGCAGTCCCCCACTTCGGGTCGCGTACAATGAGCAGTTCTTC. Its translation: CASSPPLRVAYNEQFF. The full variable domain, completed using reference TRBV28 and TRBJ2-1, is DVKVTQSSRYLVKRTGEKVFLECVQDMDHENMFWYRQDPGLGLRLIYFSYDVKMKEKGDIPEGYSVSREKKERFSLILESASTNQTSMYLCASSPPLRVAYNEQFFGPGTRLTVL.

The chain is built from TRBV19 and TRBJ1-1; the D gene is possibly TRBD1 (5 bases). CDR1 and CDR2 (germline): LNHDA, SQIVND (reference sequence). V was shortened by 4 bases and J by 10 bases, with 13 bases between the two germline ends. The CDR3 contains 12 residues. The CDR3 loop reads CASSTRSGGAFF. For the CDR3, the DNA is TGTGCCAGTAGTACGCGATCGGGGGGAGCTTTCTTT.

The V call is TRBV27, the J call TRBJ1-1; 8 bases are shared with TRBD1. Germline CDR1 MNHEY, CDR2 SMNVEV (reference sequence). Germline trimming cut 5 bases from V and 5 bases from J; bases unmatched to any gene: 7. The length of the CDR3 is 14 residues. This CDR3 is CASSPGGLITEAFF. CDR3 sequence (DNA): TGTGCCAGCAGTCCAGGGGGCTTGATAACTGAAGCTTTCTTT.

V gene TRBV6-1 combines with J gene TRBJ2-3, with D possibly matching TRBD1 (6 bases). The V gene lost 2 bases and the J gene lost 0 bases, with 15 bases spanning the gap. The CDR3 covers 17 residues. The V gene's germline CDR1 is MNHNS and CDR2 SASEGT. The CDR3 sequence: CASSENFGTISTDTQYF. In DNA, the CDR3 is TGTGCCAGCAGTGAAAATTTCGGGACAATCAGCACAGATACGCAGTATTTT.

CDR3 sequence reads: CASSQGDNGYTF. The CDR3 bases are TGTGCCAGCAGCCAAGGAGACAATGGCTACACCTTC. This rearrangement joins TRBV3-1 (or the pseudogene TRBV3-2) to TRBJ1-2; D not certain. Trimming cost V 1 base and J 6 bases, with 6 bases left between them. The CDR3 extends over 12 amino acids. Germline CDR1 is LGHDT and CDR2 is YNNKEL (reference sequence).

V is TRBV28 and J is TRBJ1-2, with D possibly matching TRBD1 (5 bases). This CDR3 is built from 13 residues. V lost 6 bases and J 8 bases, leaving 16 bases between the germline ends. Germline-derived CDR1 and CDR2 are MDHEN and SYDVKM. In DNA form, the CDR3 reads TGTGCCAGCAGGAAGCCGGAGGGGAACGGCTACACCTTC. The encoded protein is CASRKPEGNGYTF.

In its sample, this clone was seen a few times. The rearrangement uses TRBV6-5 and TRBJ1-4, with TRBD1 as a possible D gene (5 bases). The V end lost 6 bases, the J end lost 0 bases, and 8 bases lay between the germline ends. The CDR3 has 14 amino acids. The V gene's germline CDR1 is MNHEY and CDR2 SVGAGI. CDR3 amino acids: CASRETATNEKLFF. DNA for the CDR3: TGTGCCAGCAGGGAGACAGCAACTAATGAAAAACTGTTTTTT.

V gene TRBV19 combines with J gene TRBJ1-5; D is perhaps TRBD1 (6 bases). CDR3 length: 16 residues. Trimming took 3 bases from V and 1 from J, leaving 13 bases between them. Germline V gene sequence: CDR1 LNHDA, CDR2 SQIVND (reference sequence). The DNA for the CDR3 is TGTGCCAGTAGTATCGCAGGGGAACTGAGCAATCAGCCCCAGCATTTT. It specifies CASSIAGELSNQPQHF. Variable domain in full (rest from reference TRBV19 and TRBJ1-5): DGGITQSPKYLFRKEGQNVTLSCEQNLNHDAMYWYRQDPGQGLRLIYYSQIVNDFQKGDIAEGYSVSREKKESFPLTVTSAQKNPTAFYLCASSIAGELSNQPQHFGDGTRLSIL.

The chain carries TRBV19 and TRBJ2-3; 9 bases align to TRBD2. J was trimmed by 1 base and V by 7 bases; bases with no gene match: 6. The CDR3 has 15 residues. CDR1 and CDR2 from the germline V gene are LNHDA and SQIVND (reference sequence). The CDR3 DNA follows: TGTGCCAGTAATTTCGAGCGGGGGGGCACAGATACGCAGTATTTT. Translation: CASNFERGGTDTQYF.

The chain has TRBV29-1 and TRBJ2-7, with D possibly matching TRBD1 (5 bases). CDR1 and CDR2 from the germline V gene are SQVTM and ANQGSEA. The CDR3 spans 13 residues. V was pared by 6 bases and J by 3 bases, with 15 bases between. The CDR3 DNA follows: TGCAGCGTCTCAGGGATGGGTGACTACGAGCAGTACTTC. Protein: CSVSGMGDYEQYF.

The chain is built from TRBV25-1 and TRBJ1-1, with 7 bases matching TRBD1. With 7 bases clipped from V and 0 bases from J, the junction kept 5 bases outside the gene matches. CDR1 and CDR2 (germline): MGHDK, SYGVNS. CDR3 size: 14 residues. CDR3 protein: CASIETGMNTEAFF. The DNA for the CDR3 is TGTGCCAGCATTGAGACAGGGATGAACACTGAAGCTTTCTTT.

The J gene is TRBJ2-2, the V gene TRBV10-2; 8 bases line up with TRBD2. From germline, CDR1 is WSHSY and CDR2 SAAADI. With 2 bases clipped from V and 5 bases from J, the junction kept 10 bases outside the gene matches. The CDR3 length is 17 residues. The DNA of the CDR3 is TGCGCCAGCAGTGAGCACCCCCTAAGCGGGGGTACCGGGGAGCTGTTTTTT. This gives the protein CASSEHPLSGGTGELFF.

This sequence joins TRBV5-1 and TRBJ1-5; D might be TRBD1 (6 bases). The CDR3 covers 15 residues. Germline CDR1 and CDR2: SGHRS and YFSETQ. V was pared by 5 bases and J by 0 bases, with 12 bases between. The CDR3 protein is CASRPDSHSNQPQHF. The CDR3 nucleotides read TGCGCCAGCAGACCGGACAGCCATAGCAATCAGCCCCAGCATTTT.

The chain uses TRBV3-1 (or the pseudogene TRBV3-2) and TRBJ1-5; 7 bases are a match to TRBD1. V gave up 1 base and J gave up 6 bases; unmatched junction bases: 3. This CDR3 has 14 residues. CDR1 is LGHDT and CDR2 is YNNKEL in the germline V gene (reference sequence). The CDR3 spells CASSQVAGGQPQHF. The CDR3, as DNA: TGTGCCAGCAGCCAAGTGGCAGGGGGTCAGCCCCAGCATTTT.

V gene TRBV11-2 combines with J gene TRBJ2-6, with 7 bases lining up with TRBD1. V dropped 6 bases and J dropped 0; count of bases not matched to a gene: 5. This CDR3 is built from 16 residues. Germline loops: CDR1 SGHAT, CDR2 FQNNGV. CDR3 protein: CASRDRSNSGANVLTF. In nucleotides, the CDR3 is TGTGCCAGCAGGGACAGGTCCAACTCTGGGGCCAACGTCCTGACTTTC.

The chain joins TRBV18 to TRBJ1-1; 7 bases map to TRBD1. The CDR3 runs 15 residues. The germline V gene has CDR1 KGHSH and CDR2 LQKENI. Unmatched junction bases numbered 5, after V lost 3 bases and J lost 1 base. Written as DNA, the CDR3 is TGTGCCAGCTCACCGATGGGACAGCAGAACACTGAAGCTTTCTTT. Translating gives CASSPMGQQNTEAFF. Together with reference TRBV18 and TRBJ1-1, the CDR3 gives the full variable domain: NAGVMQNPRHLVRRRGQEARLRCSPMKGHSHVYWYRQLPEEGLKFMVYLQKENIIDESGMPKERFSAEFPKEGPSILRIQQVVRGDSAAYFCASSPMGQQNTEAFFGQGTRLTVV.

CDR3 residues: CATRAQTNSPLHF. The CDR3 DNA reads as TGTGCCACGAGGGCCCAAACGAATTCACCCCTCCACTTT. This chain links TRBV7-8 with TRBJ1-6; D is ambiguous. V dropped 10 bases and J dropped 7 bases, with 14 bases sitting between them. The CDR3 covers 13 residues. Germline V gene lookup returns CDR1 SGHVS and CDR2 FQNEAQ.

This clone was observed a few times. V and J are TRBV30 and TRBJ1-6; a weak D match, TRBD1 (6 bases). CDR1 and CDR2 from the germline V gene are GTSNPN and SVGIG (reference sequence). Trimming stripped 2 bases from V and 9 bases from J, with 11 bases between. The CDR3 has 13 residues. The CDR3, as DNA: TGTGCCTGGAGTCCCAGGGGTGTTTCACCCCTCCACTTT. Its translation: CAWSPRGVSPLHF.

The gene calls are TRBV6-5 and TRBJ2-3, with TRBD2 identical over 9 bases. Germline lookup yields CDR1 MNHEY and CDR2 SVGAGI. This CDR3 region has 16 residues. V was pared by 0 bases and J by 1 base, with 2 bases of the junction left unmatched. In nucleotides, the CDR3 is TGTGCCAGCAGTTACTCCCGACTAGCGGGCACAGATACGCAGTATTTT. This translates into CASSYSRLAGTDTQYF.

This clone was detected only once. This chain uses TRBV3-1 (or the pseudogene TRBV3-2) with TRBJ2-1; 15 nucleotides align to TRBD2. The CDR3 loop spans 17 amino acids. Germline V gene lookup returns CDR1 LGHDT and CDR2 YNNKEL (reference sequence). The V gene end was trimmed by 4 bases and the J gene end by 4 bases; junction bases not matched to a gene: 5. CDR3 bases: TGTGCCAGCAGCCGGACTAGCGGGGGGGCCTGGTACAATGAGCAGTTCTTC. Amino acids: CASSRTSGGAWYNEQFF.

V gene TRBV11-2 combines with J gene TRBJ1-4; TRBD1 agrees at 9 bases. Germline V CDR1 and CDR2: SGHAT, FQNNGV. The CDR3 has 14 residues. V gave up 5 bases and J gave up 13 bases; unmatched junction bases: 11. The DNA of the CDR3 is TGTGCCAGCAGCAATCGGGACAGGGTGCACGGACTGTTTTTT. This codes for CASSNRDRVHGLFF.